These T cell receptor beta chains were read from a single sample in a study of PD-1 blockade in classical Hodgkin lymphoma. Profiling relied on immunoSEQ multiplex PCR, and the TCRdb table lists in-frame clones only, not all of them. The data show over 90,000 clones, roughly 87% seen once. The sequencing here drew on peripheral blood mononuclear cells (PBMCs), taken before the second cycle of nivolumab. These receptors came from a human donor with classical Hodgkin lymphoma. The CDR3 runs from the conserved cysteine through the conserved F or W. Fields, in order: V gene, clone size, J gene, D gene, CDR3 protein, CDR3 DNA. D genes are given only for firm matches. Clone size is stated in some rows and not others, as once, few, many or a class when expanded.

>TRBV27|-|TRBJ2-7|TRBD2
CASGNLGLASSYEQYF
TGTGCCAGCGGTAACCTCGGACTAGCCAGCTCCTACGAGCAGTACTTC
>TRBV7-6|once|TRBJ2-2|-
CASSLWGNTGELFF
TGTGCCAGCAGCTTATGGGGGAACACCGGGGAGCTGTTTTTT
>TRBV6-1|-|TRBJ1-2|-
CASSDRGDPPNYGYTF
TGTGCCAGCAGTGACAGAGGGGACCCGCCTAACTATGGCTACACCTTC
>TRBV7-9|-|TRBJ2-4|TRBD1
CASSLARQGLYF
TGTGCCAGCAGCTTAGCCAGACAGGGGTTGTACTTC
>TRBV5-4|-|TRBJ2-1|-
CASSSRDQDNEQFF
TGTGCCAGCAGCTCCCGGGACCAAGACAATGAGCAGTTCTTC
>TRBV18|-|TRBJ1-3|-
CASSPQGTGNTIYF
TGTGCCAGCTCACCACAGGGGACGGGAAACACCATATATTTT
>TRBV28|-|TRBJ1-1|-
CASSLRATEAFF
TGTGCCAGCAGTTTAAGGGCCACTGAAGCTTTCTTT
>TRBV13|-|TRBJ2-1|TRBD2
CASELGASGRFSYYNEQFF
TGTGCCAGCGAACTGGGGGCTAGCGGGAGGTTTAGCTACTACAATGAGCAGTTCTTC
>TRBV7-9|-|TRBJ2-7|-
CASSPSYEQYF
TGTGCCAGCAGCCCAAGCTACGAGCAGTACTTC
>TRBV6-5|-|TRBJ2-2|-
CASKPGGGRELFF
TGTGCCAGCAAACCAGGGGGGGGTCGGGAGCTGTTTTTT
>TRBV28|-|TRBJ2-3|TRBD2
CASSPGLAGRGTQYF
TGTGCCAGCAGTCCGGGACTAGCCGGTCGTGGAACGCAGTATTTT
>TRBV5-4|-|TRBJ2-5|-
CASSLAGLQETQYF
TGTGCCAGCAGCTTGGCGGGCCTCCAAGAGACCCAGTACTTC
>TRBV29-1|-|TRBJ1-2|-
CSVWTDYGYTF
TGCAGCGTTTGGACAGACTATGGCTACACCTTC
>TRBV19|few|TRBJ2-2|-
CASSMGQNTGELFF
TGTGCCAGTAGTATGGGACAGAACACCGGGGAGCTGTTTTTT
>TRBV27|-|TRBJ2-3|-
CASSLYPYPGGTDTQYF
TGTGCCAGCAGTTTATACCCCTACCCCGGAGGTACAGATACGCAGTATTTT
>TRBV4-1|-|TRBJ1-2|-
CASSPYVRGGREYGYTF
TGCGCCAGCAGCCCGTACGTAAGGGGGGGGCGCGAGTATGGCTACACCTTC
>TRBV2|-|TRBJ1-5|-
CASSEALYQPQHF
TGTGCCAGCAGTGAAGCCCTATATCAGCCCCAGCATTTT
>TRBV7-3|-|TRBJ2-1|-
CASSLIPRQPYNEQFF
TGTGCCAGCAGCTTAATCCCCCGCCAGCCCTACAATGAGCAGTTCTTC
>TRBV28|-|TRBJ2-1|TRBD2
CASRSSGRAYNEQFF
TGTGCCAGCAGGTCTAGCGGGAGGGCGTACAATGAGCAGTTCTTC
>TRBV7-6|-|TRBJ1-4|-
CASSLTSEKLFF
TGTGCCAGCAGCTTAACGTCGGAAAAACTGTTTTTT
>TRBV5-1|-|TRBJ2-7|TRBD1
CASSTNGQGAYEQYF
TGCGCCAGCAGCACCAACGGACAGGGGGCCTACGAGCAGTACTTC
>TRBV10-2|few|TRBJ2-6|-
CASSEGPVDTDSGANVLTF
TGCGCCAGCAGTGAGGGCCCCGTGGACACCGACTCTGGGGCCAACGTCCTGACTTTC
>TRBV29-1|once|TRBJ2-2|-
CSVEVTLTGELFF
TGCAGCGTTGAAGTTACGCTCACCGGGGAGCTGTTTTTT
>TRBV7-9|-|TRBJ2-1|-
CASSYYNHNEQFF
TGTGCCAGCAGCTATTACAACCACAATGAGCAGTTCTTC
>TRBV6-1|-|TRBJ1-6|TRBD1
CASSGDRVSSPLHF
TGTGCCAGCAGTGGGGACAGGGTATCTTCACCCCTCCACTTT
>TRBV19|-|TRBJ2-2|-
CASSNTGELFF
TGTGCCAGTAGCAACACCGGGGAGCTGTTTTTT
>TRBV29-1|-|TRBJ2-3|-
CSVLGRFTDTQYF
TGCAGCGTTCTAGGGCGGTTCACAGATACGCAGTATTTT
>TRBV5-5|-|TRBJ1-2|TRBD1
CASSSTGLYGYTF
TGTGCCAGCAGCTCGACAGGGCTCTATGGCTACACCTTC
>TRBV15|-|TRBJ2-3|-
CAPEGSTQYF
TGTGCCCCCGAAGGTTCTACGCAGTATTTT
>TRBV6-5|-|TRBJ1-2|TRBD1
CASSYSAGQIYGYTF
TGTGCCAGCAGTTACTCGGCGGGACAGATCTATGGCTACACCTTC
>TRBV7-2|-|TRBJ1-1|-
CASSFQGLTEAFF
TGTGCCAGCAGCTTCCAGGGTTTAACTGAAGCTTTCTTT
>TRBV11-3|-|TRBJ2-2|-
CASSAQGTGELFF
TGTGCCAGCAGCGCCCAGGGGACCGGGGAGCTGTTTTTT
>TRBV6-1|-|TRBJ2-5|-
CASSRQPKETQYF
TGTGCCAGCAGCCGACAGCCAAAAGAGACCCAGTACTTC
>TRBV30|-|TRBJ1-4|-
CAFQQNEKLFF
TGTGCCTTCCAACAGAATGAAAAACTGTTTTTT
>TRBV5-1|-|TRBJ2-1|-
CASSLEETYNEQFF
TGCGCCAGCAGCTTGGAGGAGACCTACAATGAGCAGTTCTTC
>TRBV2|-|TRBJ2-5|-
CARGLETQYF
TGTGCCAGAGGGTTAGAGACCCAGTACTTC
>TRBV2|few|TRBJ1-5|-
CASSPLPGGNQPQHF
TGTGCCAGCAGTCCCCTTCCAGGAGGCAATCAGCCCCAGCATTTT
>TRBV28|-|TRBJ2-1|TRBD2
CASTLMGLAGLVF
TGTGCCAGCACCCTCATGGGACTAGCGGGCCTGGTCTTC
>TRBV4-1|-|TRBJ2-7|-
CASSQESVKHEQYF
TGCGCCAGCAGCCAAGAATCAGTTAAGCACGAGCAGTACTTC
>TRBV5-1|-|TRBJ2-7|TRBD1
CASSLVDRGQSEQYF
TGCGCCAGCAGCTTGGTGGACAGGGGGCAGAGTGAGCAGTACTTC
>TRBV7-7|few|TRBJ2-5|-
CASSSSLGQETQYF
TGTGCTAGCAGCTCGTCCCTTGGGCAAGAGACCCAGTACTTC
>TRBV11-2|few|TRBJ1-1|-
CASSGTVNTEAFF
TGTGCCAGCAGTGGGACGGTTAACACTGAAGCTTTCTTT
>TRBV18|-|TRBJ2-1|TRBD1
CASSPPRGFDNEQFF
TGTGCCAGCTCACCACCCAGGGGGTTCGACAATGAGCAGTTCTTC
>TRBV23-1|-|TRBJ2-1|TRBD2
CASKGTTALF
TGCGCCAGCAAGGGGACTACAGCACTCTTC
>TRBV28|-|TRBJ2-3|-
CASSLEGGPDTQYF
TGTGCCAGCAGTTTAGAGGGGGGACCAGATACGCAGTATTTT
>TRBV28|-|TRBJ1-5|-
CASTSTGQPQHF
TGTGCCAGCACCTCGACAGGTCAGCCCCAGCATTTT
>TRBV28|-|TRBJ2-6|-
CASSPRRSGANVLTF
TGTGCCAGCAGTCCCAGGCGCTCTGGGGCCAACGTCCTGACTTTC
>TRBV27|-|TRBJ2-5|-
CASSLQRGRNQETQYF
TGTGCCAGCAGTTTACAAAGGGGCCGCAACCAAGAGACCCAGTACTTC
>TRBV7-8|-|TRBJ1-4|-
CASSSLGEEKLFF
TGTGCCAGCAGCTCCCTGGGGGAGGAAAAACTGTTTTTT
>TRBV19|-|TRBJ1-5|-
CASSSGDMVQPQHF
TGTGCCAGTAGTTCAGGGGATATGGTTCAGCCCCAGCATTTT
>TRBV28|-|TRBJ1-2|-
CASSIRDIYGYTF
TGTGCCAGCAGTATCAGGGACATCTATGGCTACACCTTC
>TRBV28|few|TRBJ1-5|-
CASSLRGGGNQPQHF
TGTGCCAGCAGTTTAAGGGGGGGAGGCAATCAGCCCCAGCATTTT
>TRBV27|-|TRBJ2-7|-
CASSTTRYEQYF
TGTGCCAGCAGCACGACACGTTACGAGCAGTACTTC
>TRBV7-9|-|TRBJ1-5|-
CASSFPILQNQPQHF
TGTGCCAGCAGCTTTCCGATCCTACAAAATCAGCCCCAGCATTTT
>TRBV6-1|-|TRBJ1-1|-
CASSEGGHTEAFF
TGTGCCAGCAGTGAAGGGGGCCACACTGAAGCTTTCTTT
>TRBV7-8|-|TRBJ2-3|TRBD1
CASGPTGTDTDTQYF
TGTGCCAGTGGCCCGACCGGGACAGACACAGATACGCAGTATTTT